A selection of T cell receptor beta chains follows, all from one sample in a study of T cell changes during pregnancy in multiple sclerosis. Sequencing was performed with immunoSEQ multiplex PCR; in TCRdb, only in-frame clones are kept and a portion is missing. The sample has around 84,000 clones, about 94% seen once. Material: peripheral blood, obtained in the second trimester of pregnancy. These receptor sequences come from a female donor in good health, enrolled as a control in a pregnancy study. CDR3s include the opening cysteine and the closing phenylalanine or tryptophan. The order of the fields is CDR3 protein, CDR3 DNA, D gene, V gene, clone size, J gene. D genes are given only for firm matches. Only some rows state a clone size, as once, few, many or a class for expanded clones.

CASSSRNTIYF TGTGCCAGCAGCTCTAGAAACACCATATATTTT NA TRBV7-9 NA TRBJ1-3
CASSPTGTNQPQHF TGCGCCAGCAGTCCAACAGGGACCAATCAGCCCCAGCATTTT NA TRBV10-1 few TRBJ1-5
CASSLDGGAEKLFF TGCGCCAGCAGCTTGGATGGGGGGGCGGAAAAACTGTTTTTT NA TRBV5-1 NA TRBJ1-4
CASKRLAGGWETQYF TGTGCCAGCAAACGGCTAGCGGGAGGCTGGGAGACCCAGTACTTC TRBD2 TRBV27 NA TRBJ2-5
CASGPGGTGGGELFF TGTGCCAGCGGCCCTGGCGGGACGGGGGGCGGGGAGCTGTTTTTT TRBD2 TRBV7-2 few TRBJ2-2
CASSLGREGRDEQFF TGTGCCAGCAGTCTGGGGCGGGAGGGCCGCGATGAGCAGTTCTTC TRBD2 TRBV6-1 NA TRBJ2-1
CASSRGYNEKLFF TGTGCCAGCAGCCGGGGATATAATGAAAAACTGTTTTTT NA TRBV5-4 NA TRBJ1-4
CASSLESNTEAFF TGTGCCAGCAGCTTGGAGTCGAACACTGAAGCTTTCTTT NA TRBV7-9 NA TRBJ1-1
CASSLQGATNEKLFF TGTGCCAGCAGTTTACAAGGGGCGACTAATGAAAAACTGTTTTTT NA TRBV28 NA TRBJ1-4
CASSVGTSGNEQFF TGTGCCAGTAGTGTCGGGACTAGCGGTAATGAGCAGTTCTTC TRBD2 TRBV19 NA TRBJ2-1
CASSFPSSGANVLTF TGTGCCAGCAGTTTCCCCAGCTCTGGGGCCAACGTCCTGACTTTC NA TRBV28 NA TRBJ2-6
CAWGGTGGNYGYTF TGTGCCTGGGGAGGAACAGGGGGCAACTATGGCTACACCTTC TRBD1 TRBV30 NA TRBJ1-2
CASSTIQPQHF TGTGCCAGCAGCACAATTCAGCCCCAGCATTTT NA TRBV28 NA TRBJ1-5
CASSLGQGAVGNEQFF TGCGCCAGCAGCTTGGGGCAGGGGGCTGTCGGAAATGAGCAGTTCTTC TRBD1 TRBV5-1 NA TRBJ2-1
CSVRPGGFVDEQFF TGCAGCGTTAGACCAGGGGGCTTCGTTGATGAGCAGTTCTTC TRBD1 TRBV29-1 once TRBJ2-1
CASSLGPYQSSYEQYF TGTGCCAGCAGCCTGGGGCCCTATCAAAGCTCCTACGAGCAGTACTTC NA TRBV7-8 once TRBJ2-7
CASSYMGGNTEAFF TGTGCCAGCAGTTACATGGGGGGGAACACTGAAGCTTTCTTT NA TRBV6-5 NA TRBJ1-1
CASSLGTSGSYEQYF TGCGCCAGCAGCCTAGGGACTAGCGGGTCCTACGAGCAGTACTTC TRBD2 TRBV5-1 NA TRBJ2-7
CASSPSGRGGTDTQYF TGTGCCAGCAGTCCTAGCGGGAGAGGTGGGACAGATACGCAGTATTTT TRBD2 TRBV28 once TRBJ2-3